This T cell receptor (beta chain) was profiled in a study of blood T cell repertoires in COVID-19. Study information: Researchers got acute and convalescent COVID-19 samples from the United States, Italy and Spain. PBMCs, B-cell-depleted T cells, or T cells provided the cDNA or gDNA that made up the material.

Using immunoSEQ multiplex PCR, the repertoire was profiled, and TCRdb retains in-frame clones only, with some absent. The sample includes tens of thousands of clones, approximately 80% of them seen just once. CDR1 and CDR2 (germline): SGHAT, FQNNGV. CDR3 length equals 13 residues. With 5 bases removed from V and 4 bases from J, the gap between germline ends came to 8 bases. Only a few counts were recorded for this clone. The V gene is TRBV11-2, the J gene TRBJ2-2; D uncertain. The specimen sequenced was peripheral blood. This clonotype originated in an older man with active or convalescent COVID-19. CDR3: CASSPWATGELFF. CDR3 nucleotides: TGTGCCAGCAGCCCATGGGCCACCGGGGAGCTGTTTTTT.